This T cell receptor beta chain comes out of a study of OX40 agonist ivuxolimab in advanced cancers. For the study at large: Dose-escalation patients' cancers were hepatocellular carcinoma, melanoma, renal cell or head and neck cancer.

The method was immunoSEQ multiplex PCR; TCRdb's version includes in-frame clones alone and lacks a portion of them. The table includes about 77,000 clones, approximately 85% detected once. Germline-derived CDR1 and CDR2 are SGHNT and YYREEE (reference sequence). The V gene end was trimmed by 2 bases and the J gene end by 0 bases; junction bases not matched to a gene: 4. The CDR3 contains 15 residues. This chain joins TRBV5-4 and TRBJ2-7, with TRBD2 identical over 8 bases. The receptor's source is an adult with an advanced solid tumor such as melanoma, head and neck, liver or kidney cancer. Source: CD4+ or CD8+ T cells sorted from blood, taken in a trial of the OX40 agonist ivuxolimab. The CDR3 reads CASSLGRGVSYEQYF. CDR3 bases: TGTGCCAGCAGCTTAGGGCGGGGGGTCTCCTACGAGCAGTACTTC. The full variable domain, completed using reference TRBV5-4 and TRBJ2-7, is ETGVTQSPTHLIKTRGQQVTLRCSSQSGHNTVSWYQQALGQGPQFIFQYYREEENGRGNFPPRFSGLQFPNYSSELNVNALELDDSALYLCASSLGRGVSYEQYFGPGTRLTVT.